These 2 T cell receptor beta chains came from one sample sequenced in a study of shared clonotypes between healthy human individuals. Produced via immunoSEQ multiplex PCR; TCRdb's table is partial and in-frame only. The sample carries around 1.9 million clones, just under 95% recorded once. The naive CD8 fraction comprised CD45RO-negative cells positively selected for CCR7 and excluded terminally differentiated effector memory CD45RA+ cells. Sample: naive CD8+ T cells from PBMCs. These TCRs come from a man between 18 and 35 years old in good health. Some clones in this sample may be carry-over from other donors' samples.

V usage is TRBV10-2 and J usage is TRBJ1-1, with 7 bases identical to TRBD1. Trimming cost V 3 bases and J 4 bases; bases outside gene matches: 8. Germline CDR1 is WSHSY and CDR2 is SAAADI. The CDR3 has 15 residues. The CDR3 DNA reads TGCGCCAGCAGTGAACAGGGGACGGGGAGCACTGAAGCTTTCTTT. Translated: CASSEQGTGSTEAFF.

The genes are TRBV11-2 and TRBJ1-4, with D maybe TRBD1 (6 bases). Trimming cost V 10 bases and J 2 bases, with 11 bases left between them. There are 13 residues in the CDR3. The germline V gene encodes CDR1 SGHAT and CDR2 FQNNGV. The CDR3 protein is CATRDRTNEKLFF. CDR3 DNA: TGTGCCACCAGAGACAGGACTAATGAAAAACTGTTTTTT.